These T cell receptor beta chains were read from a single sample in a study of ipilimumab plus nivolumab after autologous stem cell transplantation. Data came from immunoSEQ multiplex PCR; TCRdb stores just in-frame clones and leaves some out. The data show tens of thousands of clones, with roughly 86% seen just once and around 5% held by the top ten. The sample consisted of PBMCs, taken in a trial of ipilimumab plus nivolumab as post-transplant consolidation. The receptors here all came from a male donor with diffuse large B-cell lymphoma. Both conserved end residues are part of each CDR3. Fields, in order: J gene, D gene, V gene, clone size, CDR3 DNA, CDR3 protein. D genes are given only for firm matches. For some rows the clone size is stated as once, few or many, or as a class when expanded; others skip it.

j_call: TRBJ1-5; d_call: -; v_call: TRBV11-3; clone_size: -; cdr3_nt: TGTGCCAGCAGCTTAGGGACCAGGACCTCTAGCAATCAGCCCCAGCATTTT; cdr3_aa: CASSLGTRTSSNQPQHF
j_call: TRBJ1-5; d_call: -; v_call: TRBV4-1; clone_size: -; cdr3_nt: TGCGCCAGCAGCCTAAGGACAGCTAACAATCAGCCCCAGCATTTT; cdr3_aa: CASSLRTANNQPQHF
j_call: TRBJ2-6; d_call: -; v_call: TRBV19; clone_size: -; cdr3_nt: TGTGCCAGTAGCCCGGACGGGGCTGGGGCCAACGTCCTGACTTTC; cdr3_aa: CASSPDGAGANVLTF
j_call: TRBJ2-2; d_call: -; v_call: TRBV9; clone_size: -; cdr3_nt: TGTGCCAGCAGCCCAGCCAAATACACCGGGGAGCTGTTTTTT; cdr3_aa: CASSPAKYTGELFF
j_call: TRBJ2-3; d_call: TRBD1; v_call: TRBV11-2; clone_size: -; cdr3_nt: TGTGCCAGCAGCGCGACAGGGCAAAGCACAGATACGCAGTATTTT; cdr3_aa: CASSATGQSTDTQYF
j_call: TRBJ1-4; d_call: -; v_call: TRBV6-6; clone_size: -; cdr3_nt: TGTGCCAGCAGTGGGGGAACGACAGCCGAAAAACTGTTTTTT; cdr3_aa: CASSGGTTAEKLFF
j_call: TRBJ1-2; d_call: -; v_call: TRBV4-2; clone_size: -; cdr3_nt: TGTGCCAGCAGCCAAGATCCGCCAGGGATAGGCTACACCTTC; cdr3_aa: CASSQDPPGIGYTF
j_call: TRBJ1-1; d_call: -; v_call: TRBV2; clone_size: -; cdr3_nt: TGTGCCAGCACACAAAACAGGGAGAACACTGAAGCTTTCTTT; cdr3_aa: CASTQNRENTEAFF
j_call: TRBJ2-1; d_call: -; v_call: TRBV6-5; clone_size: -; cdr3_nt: TGTGCCAGCATGTCAGTCAGCTCCTACAATGAGCAGTTCTTC; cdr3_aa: CASMSVSSYNEQFF
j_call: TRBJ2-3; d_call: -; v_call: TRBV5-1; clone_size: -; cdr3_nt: TGCGCCAGCAGCTTGGGACAGGTTCAAGATACGCAGTATTTT; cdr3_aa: CASSLGQVQDTQYF
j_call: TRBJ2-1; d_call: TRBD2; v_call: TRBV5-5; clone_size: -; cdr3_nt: TGTGCCAGCAGCTTGGGAGCGAGCGGGGGCCCCTACAATGAGCAGTTCTTC; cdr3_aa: CASSLGASGGPYNEQFF
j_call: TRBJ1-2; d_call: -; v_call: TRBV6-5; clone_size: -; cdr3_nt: TGTGCCAGCAGTTACTCGGGGGCGGGGAATCCCTATGGCTACACCTTC; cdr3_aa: CASSYSGAGNPYGYTF
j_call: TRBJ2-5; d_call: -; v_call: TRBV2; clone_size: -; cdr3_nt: TGTGCCAGCAGTGGAGCGTCGAAGGGGCAAGAGACCCAGTACTTC; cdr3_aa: CASSGASKGQETQYF
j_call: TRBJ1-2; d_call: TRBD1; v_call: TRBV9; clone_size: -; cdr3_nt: TGTGCCAGCAGCGCCCAACAGGGGATTTATGGCTACACCTTC; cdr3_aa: CASSAQQGIYGYTF
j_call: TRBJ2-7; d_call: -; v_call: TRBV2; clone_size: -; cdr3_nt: TGTGCCAGCTTTACAAGTCGAGTGCCGTACTTC; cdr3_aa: CASFTSRVPYF
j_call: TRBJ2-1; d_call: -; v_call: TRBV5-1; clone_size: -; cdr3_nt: TGCGCCAGCAGCTTCCCTGCGGCCCCTGAGCAGTTCTTC; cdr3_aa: CASSFPAAPEQFF
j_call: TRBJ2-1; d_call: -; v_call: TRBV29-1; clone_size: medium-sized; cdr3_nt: TGCAGCGTCGTAGCCAATGAGCAGTTCTTC; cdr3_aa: CSVVANEQFF
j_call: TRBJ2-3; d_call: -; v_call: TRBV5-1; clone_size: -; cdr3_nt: TGCGCCAGCAGCTGGGACATTAGCACAGATACGCAGTATTTT; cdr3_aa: CASSWDISTDTQYF
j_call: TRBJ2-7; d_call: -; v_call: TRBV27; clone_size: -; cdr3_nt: TGTGCCAGCGGGAGCCATAGCTCCTACGAGCAGTACTTC; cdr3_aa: CASGSHSSYEQYF
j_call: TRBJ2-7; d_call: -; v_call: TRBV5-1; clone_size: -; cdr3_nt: TGCGCCAGCAGCCCCCTGCCCTACTACGAGCAGTACTTC; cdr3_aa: CASSPLPYYEQYF
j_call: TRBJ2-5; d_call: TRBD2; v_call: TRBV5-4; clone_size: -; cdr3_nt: TGTGCCAGCAGCTTGGAGGCTAGCGGGGGTTTAGAGACCCAGTACTTC; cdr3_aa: CASSLEASGGLETQYF
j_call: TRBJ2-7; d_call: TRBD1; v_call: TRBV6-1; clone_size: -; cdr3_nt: TGTGCCAGCCGGTCCGGGACAGGCAGTCAACGGCAGTACTTC; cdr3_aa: CASRSGTGSQRQYF
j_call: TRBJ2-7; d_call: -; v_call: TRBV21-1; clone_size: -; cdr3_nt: TGTGCCAGCAGCAAAGTCCCGGGGGCGCGTTACGAGCAGTACTTC; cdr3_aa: CASSKVPGARYEQYF
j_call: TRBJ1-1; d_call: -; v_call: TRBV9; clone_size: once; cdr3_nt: TGTGCCAGCAGCCCCCCAGGGGCTCTAGGGGATGTCACTGAAGCTTTCTTT; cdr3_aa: CASSPPGALGDVTEAFF
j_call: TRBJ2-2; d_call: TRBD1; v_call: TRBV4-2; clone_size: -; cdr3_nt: TGTGCCAGCAGCCCCGGGGACAGAAACACCGGGGAGCTGTTTTTT; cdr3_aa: CASSPGDRNTGELFF
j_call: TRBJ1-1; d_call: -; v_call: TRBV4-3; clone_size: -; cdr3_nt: TGCGCCAGCAGCCAAGAGACTGGTTCGAACACTGAAGCTTTCTTT; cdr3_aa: CASSQETGSNTEAFF
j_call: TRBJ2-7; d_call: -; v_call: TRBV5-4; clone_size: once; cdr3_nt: TGTGCCAGCAGCTTGGGTGGGGCTCTGGCCTACGAGCAGTACTTC; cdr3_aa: CASSLGGALAYEQYF
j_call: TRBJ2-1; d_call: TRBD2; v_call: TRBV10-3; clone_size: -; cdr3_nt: TGTGCCATCAGTGGCGGACTAGCGGAAAATGAGCAGTTCTTC; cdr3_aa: CAISGGLAENEQFF
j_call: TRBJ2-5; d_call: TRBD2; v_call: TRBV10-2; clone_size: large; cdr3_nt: TGCGCCAGCAGTGAGGATGGGCAGGGAGGGTACCAAGAGACCCAGTACTTC; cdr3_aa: CASSEDGQGGYQETQYF
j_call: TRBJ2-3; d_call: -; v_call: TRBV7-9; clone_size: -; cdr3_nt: TGTGCCAGCAGCTCGGCGCCTTCCAACACAGATACGCAGTATTTT; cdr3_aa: CASSSAPSNTDTQYF
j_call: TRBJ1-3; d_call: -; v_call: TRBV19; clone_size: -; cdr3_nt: TGTGCCAGTCGAACGGTAGCAGCCCGCTCTGGAAACACCATATATTTT; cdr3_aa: CASRTVAARSGNTIYF
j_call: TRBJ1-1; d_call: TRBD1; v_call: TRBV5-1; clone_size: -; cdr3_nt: TGCGCCAGCAGCACCGACAGGGGGAACACTGAAGCTTTCTTT; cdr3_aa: CASSTDRGNTEAFF
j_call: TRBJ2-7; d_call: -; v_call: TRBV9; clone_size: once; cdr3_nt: TGTGCCAGCAGCGTAGACCTTGGCCTTAGCTACGAGCAGTACTTC; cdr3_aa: CASSVDLGLSYEQYF
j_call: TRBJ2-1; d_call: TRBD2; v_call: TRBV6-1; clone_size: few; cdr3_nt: TGTGCCAGCAGTGAAAAGGGACTAGCGTCCTACAATGAGCAGTTCTTC; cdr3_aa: CASSEKGLASYNEQFF
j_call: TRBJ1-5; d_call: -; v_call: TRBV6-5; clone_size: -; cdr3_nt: TGTGCCAGCAGTTACTCTTTTGGGAACCAGCCCCAGCATTTT; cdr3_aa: CASSYSFGNQPQHF
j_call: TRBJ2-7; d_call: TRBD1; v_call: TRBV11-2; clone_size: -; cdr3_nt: TGTGCCAGCAGCGCCCGGGACAGGGGGATCTCCTACGAGCAGTACTTC; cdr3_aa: CASSARDRGISYEQYF
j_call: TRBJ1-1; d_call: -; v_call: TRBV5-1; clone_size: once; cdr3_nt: TGCGCCAGCAGCTTGGAGACGCGGGACACTGAAGCTTTCTTT; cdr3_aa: CASSLETRDTEAFF
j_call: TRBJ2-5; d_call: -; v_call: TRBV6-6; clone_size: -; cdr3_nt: TGTGCCAGCAGTTACTCGAGAGGGGGGCGGGAGACCCAGTACTTC; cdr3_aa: CASSYSRGGRETQYF
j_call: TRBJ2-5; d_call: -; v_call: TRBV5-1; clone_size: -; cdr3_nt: TGCGCCAGCAGCTGGTCGGCCCAAGAGACCCAGTACTTC; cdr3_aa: CASSWSAQETQYF
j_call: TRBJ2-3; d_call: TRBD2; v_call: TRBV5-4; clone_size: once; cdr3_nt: TGTGCCAGCAGCTTGGTTCGCGGGGGTTCTGGAGATACGCAGTATTTT; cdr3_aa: CASSLVRGGSGDTQYF
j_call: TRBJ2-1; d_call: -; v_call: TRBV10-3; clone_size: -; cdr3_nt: TGTGCCATCAGTGAGTCAGGGGTTAATGAGCAGTTCTTC; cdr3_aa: CAISESGVNEQFF
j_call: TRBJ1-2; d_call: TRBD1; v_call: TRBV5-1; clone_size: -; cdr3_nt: TGCGCCAGCAGCTCTGGACAGGGACGTGGCTACACCTTC; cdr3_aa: CASSSGQGRGYTF
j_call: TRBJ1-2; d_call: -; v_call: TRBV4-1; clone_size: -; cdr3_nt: TGCGCCAGCAGCCAGGGACTCAGCCTTCTTGGGTATGGCTACACCTTC; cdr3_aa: CASSQGLSLLGYGYTF